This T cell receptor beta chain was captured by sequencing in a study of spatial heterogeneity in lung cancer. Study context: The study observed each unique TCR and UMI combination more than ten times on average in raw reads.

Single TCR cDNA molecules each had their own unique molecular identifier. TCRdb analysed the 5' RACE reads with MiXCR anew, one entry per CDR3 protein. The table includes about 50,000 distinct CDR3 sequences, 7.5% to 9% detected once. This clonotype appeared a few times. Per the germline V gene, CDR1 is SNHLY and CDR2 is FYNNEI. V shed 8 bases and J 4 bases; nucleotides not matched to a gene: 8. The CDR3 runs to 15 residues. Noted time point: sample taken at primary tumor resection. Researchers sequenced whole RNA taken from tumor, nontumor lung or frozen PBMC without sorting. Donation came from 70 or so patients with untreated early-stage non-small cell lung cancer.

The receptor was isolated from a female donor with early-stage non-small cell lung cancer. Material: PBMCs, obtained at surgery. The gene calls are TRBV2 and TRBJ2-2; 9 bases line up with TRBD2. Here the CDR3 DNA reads TGTGCCAGCTCAGAGCGGGGGGCCCTCACCGGGGAGCTGTTTTTT. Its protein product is CASSERGALTGELFF. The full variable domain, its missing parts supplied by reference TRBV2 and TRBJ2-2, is EPEVTQTPSHQVTQMGQEVILRCVPISNHLYFYWYRQILGQKVEFLVSFYNNEISEKSEIFDDQFSVERPDGSNFTLKIRSTKLEDSAMYFCASSERGALTGELFFGEGSRLTVL.